This record concerns one T cell receptor (beta chain) sequence. This clone's antigen is unknown. Base qualities were left out, and no much larger clone turns up one base away. The record originates from a study of glioma-infiltrating T cells (dated by TCRdb to the mid-2010s). Background for the entire study: Sequencing of TCR alpha- and beta-chain repertoires was performed on glioma tissue, on non-neoplastic brain tissue, and on matched peripheral blood mononuclear cells. The paired cohort comprised three low-grade glioma patients, several primary glioblastoma patients and three non-glioma patients contributing non-neoplastic brain tissue. To measure how far tissue and blood T-cell populations diverged, each tissue-infiltrating repertoire was compared against the peripheral blood repertoire of the same patient.

TCR alpha and beta CDR3 regions were amplified with the iRepertoire nested amplicon-rescue multiplex PCR (arm-PCR) platform from RNA. For one-step reverse transcription and amplification, roughly 90-450 ng of tissue mRNA or PBMC total RNA was used as input. Following bead purification, Illumina adapters were added by a secondary multiplex PCR, and the libraries were gel-purified between 200 and 400 bp. Internal 6-nucleotide barcodes were carried by the libraries and were used for demultiplexing. The libraries were sequenced on an Illumina MiSeq using 2x220 or 2x250 nucleotide paired-end reads. For the original study's pipeline: Paired reads were merged with FLASH 1.2.11 and aligned to the GRCh37 human genome with BWA-MEM before extracting TRA and TRB reads. An IMGT-derived reference of cassette sequences and CDR3 motifs, with pseudogenes included, was used for V and J assignment. Reads were translated in three frames, and productive CDR3s were defined by a C…FGXG motif without stop codons. A clonotype was defined as a unique combination of a V-J cassette pair and a CDR3 amino acid sequence. Filtering of reads was based on Hamming distance, with the threshold set by the sequence error rate of each sample in mapped regions. TCRdb's own reprocessing of the public reads used fastp at Q25 and MiXCR and kept productive beta chains. When rows share a CDR3 protein, they turn into one entry using the most common DNA and genes. TCRdb's processing, not the authors' own work, is the source of the V and J calls. The sample has over 100,000 distinct CDR3 sequences on record, less than 30% of them singletons. The leading ten clones occupy under 45% of the sample.

What the work shows at the level of the full study, not this receptor alone: VJ-independent divergence between tissue and blood was lower than expected in non-neoplastic patients but higher than expected in all gliomas, particularly low-grade gliomas. The group comparisons were based on small numbers of patients: three non-neoplastic, three low-grade glioma and several glioblastoma patients. Very few CDR3 sequences were found to be shared between tissue and blood, and this scarcity was attributed to high CDR3 diversity and limited sampling.

The sample consisted of glioma tissue, nonneoplastic brain tissue, or PBMCs (not recorded which). The clonotype originates from a human donor with low-grade glioma or glioblastoma, undergoing nonglioma brain surgery, or in good health (not recorded which).

The CDR3 corresponds to CASSRGLAGSHYNKRFF. The DNA is as follows: TGTGCCAGCAGCCGGGGACTAGCGGGTTCTCATTACAATAAGCGGTTCTTC. The sequence joins TRBV7-9 to TRBJ2-1, with 12 bases matching TRBD2. For this chain, trimming is 5 bases at the V end and 15 bases at the J end, and the number of junction bases without a gene match is 20. From the germline V gene (reference sequence), CDR1 is SEHNR and CDR2 is FQNEAQ. The CDR3, from cysteine to phenylalanine, totals 17 residues. Only the CDR3 DNA stays, 51 bases, in frame from base 1.